This T cell receptor (beta chain) is from a study of blood T cells in healthy people across ages. This clonotype has more than one count but fewer than ten. Sample-barcoded 5' priming and a J-beta primer mix drove a second PCR of about 6 to 12 cycles. Each CDR3 protein gets one entry after TCRdb re-called the 5' RACE reads with MiXCR. Counted here are 650,000 to 1,000,000 distinct CDR3 sequences, 35% to 40% occurring once; the ten biggest clones make up 13%. Donation came from healthy Caucasian individuals in Russia who were aged about 6 to 95. No fewer than 7 million PBMCs went into each sample. The V end was cut by 6 bases, the J end by 7 bases, with 11 bases between. The length of the CDR3 is 12 residues. CDR1 SNHLY and CDR2 FYNNEI come from the germline V gene.

Material for sequencing was blood. V is TRBV2 and J is TRBJ2-3; D uncertain. The sequence derives from a man between 18 and 35 years old in good health. The CDR3 DNA sequence: TGTGCCAGCAGGCCAACGCGGAATACGCAGTATTTT. Translating gives CASRPTRNTQYF. The variable domain in full, completed from reference TRBV2 and TRBJ2-3, reads EPEVTQTPSHQVTQMGQEVILRCVPISNHLYFYWYRQILGQKVEFLVSFYNNEISEKSEIFDDQFSVERPDGSNFTLKIRSTKLEDSAMYFCASRPTRNTQYFGPGTRLTVL.